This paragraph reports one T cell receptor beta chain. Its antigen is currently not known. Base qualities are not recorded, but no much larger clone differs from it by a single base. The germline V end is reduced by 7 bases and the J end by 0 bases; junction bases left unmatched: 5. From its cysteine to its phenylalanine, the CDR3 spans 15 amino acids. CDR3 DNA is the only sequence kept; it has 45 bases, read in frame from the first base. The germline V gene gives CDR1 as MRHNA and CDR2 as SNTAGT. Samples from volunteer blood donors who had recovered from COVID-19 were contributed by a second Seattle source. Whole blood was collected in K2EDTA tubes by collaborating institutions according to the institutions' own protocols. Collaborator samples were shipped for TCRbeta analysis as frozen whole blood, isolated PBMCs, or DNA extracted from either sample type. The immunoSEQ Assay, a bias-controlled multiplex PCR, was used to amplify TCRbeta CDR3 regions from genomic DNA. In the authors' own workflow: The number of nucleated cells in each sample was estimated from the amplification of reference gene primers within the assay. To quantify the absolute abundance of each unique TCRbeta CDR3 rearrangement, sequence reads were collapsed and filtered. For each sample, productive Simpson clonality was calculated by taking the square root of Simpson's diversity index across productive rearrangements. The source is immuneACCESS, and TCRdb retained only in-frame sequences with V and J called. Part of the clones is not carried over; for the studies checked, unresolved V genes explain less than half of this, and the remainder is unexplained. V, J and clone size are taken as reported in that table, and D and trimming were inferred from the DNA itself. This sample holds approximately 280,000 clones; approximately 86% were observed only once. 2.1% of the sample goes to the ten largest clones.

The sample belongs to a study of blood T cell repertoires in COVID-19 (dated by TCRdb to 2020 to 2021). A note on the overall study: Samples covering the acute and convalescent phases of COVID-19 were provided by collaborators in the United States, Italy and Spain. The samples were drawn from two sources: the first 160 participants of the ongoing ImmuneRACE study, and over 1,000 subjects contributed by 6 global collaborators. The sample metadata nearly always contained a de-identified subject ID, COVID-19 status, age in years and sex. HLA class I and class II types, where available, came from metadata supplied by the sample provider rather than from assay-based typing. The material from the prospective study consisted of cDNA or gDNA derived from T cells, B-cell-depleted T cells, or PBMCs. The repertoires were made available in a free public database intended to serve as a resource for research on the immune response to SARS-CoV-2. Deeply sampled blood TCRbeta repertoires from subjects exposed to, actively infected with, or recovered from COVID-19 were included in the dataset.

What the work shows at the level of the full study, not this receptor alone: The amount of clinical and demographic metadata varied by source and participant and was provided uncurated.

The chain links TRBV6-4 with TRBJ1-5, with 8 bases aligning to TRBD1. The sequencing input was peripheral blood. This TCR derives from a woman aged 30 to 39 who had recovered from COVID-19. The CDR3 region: CASKEQGDSNQPQHF. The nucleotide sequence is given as TGTGCCAGCAAGGAACAGGGGGATAGCAATCAGCCCCAGCATTTT.